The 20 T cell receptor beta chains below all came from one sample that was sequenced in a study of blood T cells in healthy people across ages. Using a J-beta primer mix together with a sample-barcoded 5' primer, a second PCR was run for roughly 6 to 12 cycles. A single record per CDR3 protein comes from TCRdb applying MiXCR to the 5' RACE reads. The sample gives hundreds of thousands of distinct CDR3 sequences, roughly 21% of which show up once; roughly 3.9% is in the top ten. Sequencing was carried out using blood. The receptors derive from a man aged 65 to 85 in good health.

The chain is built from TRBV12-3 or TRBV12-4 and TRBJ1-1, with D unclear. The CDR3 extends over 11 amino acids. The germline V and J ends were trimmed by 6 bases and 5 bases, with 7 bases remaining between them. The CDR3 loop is CASSHLTEAFF. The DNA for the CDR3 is TGTGCCAGCAGCCATCTGACTGAAGCTTTCTTT.

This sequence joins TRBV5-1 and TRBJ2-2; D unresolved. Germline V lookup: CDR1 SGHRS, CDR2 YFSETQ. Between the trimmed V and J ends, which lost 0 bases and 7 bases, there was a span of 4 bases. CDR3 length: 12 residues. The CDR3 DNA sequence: TGCGCCAGCAGCTTGGCCAACGGGGAGCTGTTTTTT. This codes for CASSLANGELFF. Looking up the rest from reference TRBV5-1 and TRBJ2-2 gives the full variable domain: KAGVTQTPRYLIKTRGQQVTLSCSPISGHRSVSWYQQTPGQGLQFLFEYFSETQRNKGNFPGRFSGRQFSNSRSEMNVSTLELGDSALYLCASSLANGELFFGEGSRLTVL.

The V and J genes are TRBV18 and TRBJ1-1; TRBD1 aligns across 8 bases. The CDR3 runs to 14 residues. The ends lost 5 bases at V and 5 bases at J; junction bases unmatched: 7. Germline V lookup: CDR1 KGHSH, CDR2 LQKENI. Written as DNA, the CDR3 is TGTGCCAGCTCAGTCTCAGGGGGCGGAACTGAAGCTTTCTTT. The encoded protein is CASSVSGGGTEAFF.

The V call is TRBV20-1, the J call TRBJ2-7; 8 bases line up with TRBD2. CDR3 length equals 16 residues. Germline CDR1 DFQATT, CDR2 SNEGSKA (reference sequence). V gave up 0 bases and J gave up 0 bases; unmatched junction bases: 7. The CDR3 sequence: CSARDSSGRTSYEQYF. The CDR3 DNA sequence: TGCAGTGCTAGAGACTCAAGCGGGAGAACCTCCTACGAGCAGTACTTC.

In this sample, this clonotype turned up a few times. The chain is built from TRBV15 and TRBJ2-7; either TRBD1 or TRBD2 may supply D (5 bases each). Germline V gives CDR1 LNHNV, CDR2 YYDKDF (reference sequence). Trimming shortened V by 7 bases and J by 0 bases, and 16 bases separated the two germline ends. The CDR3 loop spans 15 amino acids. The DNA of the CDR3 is TGTGCCACCAACACCGGTACCGGGACCTCCTACGAGCAGTACTTC. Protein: CATNTGTGTSYEQYF.

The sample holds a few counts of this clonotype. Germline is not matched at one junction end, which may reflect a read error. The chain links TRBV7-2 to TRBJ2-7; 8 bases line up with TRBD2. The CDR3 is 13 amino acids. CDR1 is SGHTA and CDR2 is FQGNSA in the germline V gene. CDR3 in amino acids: CASGTLAAYEQYF. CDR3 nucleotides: TGTGCCAGCGGAACACTAGCGGCCTACGAGCAGTATTTC.

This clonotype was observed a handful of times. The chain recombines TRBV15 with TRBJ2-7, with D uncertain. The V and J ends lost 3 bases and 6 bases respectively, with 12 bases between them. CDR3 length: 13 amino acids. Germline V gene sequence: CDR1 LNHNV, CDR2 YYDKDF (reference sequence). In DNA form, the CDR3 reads TGTGCCACCAGCAGCCCAACGGATCGCGAGCAGTACTTC. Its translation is CATSSPTDREQYF. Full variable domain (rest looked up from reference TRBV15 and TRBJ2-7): DAMVIQNPRYQVTQFGKPVTLSCSQTLNHNVMYWYQQKSSQAPKLLFHYYDKDFNNEADTPDNFQSRRPNTSFCFLDIRSPGLGDTAMYLCATSSPTDREQYFGPGTRLTVT.

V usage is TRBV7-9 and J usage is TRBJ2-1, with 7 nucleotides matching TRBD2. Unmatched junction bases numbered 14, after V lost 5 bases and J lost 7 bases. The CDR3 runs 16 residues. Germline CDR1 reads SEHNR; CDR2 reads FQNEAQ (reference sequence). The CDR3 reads CASSARGREERNEQFF. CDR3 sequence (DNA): TGTGCCAGCAGCGCAAGGGGCCGGGAGGAACGGAATGAGCAGTTCTTC.

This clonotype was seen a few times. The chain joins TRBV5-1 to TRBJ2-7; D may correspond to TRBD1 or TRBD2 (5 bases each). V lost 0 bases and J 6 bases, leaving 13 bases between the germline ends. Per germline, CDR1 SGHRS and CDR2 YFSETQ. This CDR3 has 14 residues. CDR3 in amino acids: CASSLAGAGREQYF. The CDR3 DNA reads TGCGCCAGCAGCTTGGCCGGGGCAGGACGCGAGCAGTACTTC.

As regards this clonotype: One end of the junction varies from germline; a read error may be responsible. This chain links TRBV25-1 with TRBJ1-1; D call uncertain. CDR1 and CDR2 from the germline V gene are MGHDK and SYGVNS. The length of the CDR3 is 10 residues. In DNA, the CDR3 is TGTGCCGGCAGTGAGGGAAGAGCTTTCTTT. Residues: CAGSEGRAFF.

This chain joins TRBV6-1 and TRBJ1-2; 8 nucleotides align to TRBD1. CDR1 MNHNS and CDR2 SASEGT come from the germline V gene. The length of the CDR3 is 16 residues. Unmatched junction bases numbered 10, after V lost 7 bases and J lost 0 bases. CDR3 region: CASTAGQDSANYGYTF. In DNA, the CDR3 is TGTGCCAGCACCGCGGGACAGGACTCAGCTAACTATGGCTACACCTTC.

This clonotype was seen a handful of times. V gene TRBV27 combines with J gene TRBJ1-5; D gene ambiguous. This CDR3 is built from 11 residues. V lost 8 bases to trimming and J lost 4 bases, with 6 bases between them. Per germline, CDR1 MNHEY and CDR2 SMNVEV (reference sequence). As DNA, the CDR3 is TGTGCCAGCGGGAAGAATCAGCCCCAGCATTTT. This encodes CASGKNQPQHF.

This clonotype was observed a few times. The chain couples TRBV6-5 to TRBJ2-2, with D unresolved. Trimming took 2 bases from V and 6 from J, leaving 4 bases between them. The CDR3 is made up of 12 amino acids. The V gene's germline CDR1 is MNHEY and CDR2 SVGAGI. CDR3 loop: CASSYVAGELFF. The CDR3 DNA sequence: TGTGCCAGCAGTTACGTCGCCGGGGAGCTGTTTTTT.

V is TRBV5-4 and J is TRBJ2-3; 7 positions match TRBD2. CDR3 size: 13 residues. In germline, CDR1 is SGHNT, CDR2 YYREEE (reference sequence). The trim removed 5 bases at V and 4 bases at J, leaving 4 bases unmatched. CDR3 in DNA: TGTGCCAGCAGATACGGGGGGTCAGATACGCAGTATTTT. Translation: CASRYGGSDTQYF.

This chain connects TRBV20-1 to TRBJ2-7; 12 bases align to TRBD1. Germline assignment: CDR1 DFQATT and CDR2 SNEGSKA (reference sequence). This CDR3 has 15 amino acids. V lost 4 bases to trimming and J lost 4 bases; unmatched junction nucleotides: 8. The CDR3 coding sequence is TGCAGTGCTAAAGACCGGGACAGGGGGCTTTACGAGCAGTACTTC. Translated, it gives CSAKDRDRGLYEQYF.

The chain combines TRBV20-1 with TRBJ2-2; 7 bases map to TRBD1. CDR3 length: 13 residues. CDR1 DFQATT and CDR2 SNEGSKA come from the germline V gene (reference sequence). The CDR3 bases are TGCGGGGCTAGACAGGGTAACACCGGGGAGCTGTTTTTT. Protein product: CGARQGNTGELFF.

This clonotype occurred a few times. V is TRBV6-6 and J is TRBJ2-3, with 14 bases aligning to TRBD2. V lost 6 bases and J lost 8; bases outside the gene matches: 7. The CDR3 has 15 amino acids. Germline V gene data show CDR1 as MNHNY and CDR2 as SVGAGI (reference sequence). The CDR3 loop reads CASSQGLAGAGTQYF. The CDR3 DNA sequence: TGTGCCAGCAGCCAGGGACTAGCGGGAGCTGGTACGCAGTATTTT.

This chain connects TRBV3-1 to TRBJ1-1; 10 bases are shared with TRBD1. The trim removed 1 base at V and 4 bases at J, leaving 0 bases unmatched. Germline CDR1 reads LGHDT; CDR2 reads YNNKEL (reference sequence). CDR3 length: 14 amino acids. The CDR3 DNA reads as TGTGCCAGCAGCCAAGGACAGGGGGCCACTGAAGCTTTCTTT. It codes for CASSQGQGATEAFF.

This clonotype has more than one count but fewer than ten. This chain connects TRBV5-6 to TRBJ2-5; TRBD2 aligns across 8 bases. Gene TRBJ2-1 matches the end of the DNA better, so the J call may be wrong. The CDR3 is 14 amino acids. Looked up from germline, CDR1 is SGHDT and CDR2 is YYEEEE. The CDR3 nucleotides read TGTGCCAGCAGCTTGAGCGGGGGTTACAATGAGCAGTTCTTC. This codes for CASSLSGGYNEQFF.

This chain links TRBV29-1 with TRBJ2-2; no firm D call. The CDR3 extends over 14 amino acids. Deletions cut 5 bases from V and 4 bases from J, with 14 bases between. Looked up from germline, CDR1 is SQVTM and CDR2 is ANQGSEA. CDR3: CSVILRPLTGELFF. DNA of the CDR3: TGCAGCGTTATCTTGCGTCCTCTCACCGGGGAGCTGTTTTTT.